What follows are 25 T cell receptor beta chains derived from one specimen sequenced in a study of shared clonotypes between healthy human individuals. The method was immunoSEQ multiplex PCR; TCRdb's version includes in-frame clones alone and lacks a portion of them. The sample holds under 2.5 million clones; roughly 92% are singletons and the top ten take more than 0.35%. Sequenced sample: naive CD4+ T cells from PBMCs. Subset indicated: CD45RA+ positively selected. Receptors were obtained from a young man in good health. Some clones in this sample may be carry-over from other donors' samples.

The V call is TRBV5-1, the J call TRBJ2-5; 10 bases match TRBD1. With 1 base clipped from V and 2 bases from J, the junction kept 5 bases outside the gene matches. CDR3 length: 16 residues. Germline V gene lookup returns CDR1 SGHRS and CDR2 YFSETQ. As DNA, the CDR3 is TGCGCCAGCAGCTTGTTGGGACAGGGGAATCAAGAGACCCAGTACTTC. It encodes CASSLLGQGNQETQYF.

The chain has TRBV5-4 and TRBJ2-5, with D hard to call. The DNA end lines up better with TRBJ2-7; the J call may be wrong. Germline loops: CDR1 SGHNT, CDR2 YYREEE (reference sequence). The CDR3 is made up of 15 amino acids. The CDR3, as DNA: TGTGCCAGCAGCTCGGAGTTGACACGGCCCTACGAGCAGTACTTC. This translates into CASSSELTRPYEQYF.

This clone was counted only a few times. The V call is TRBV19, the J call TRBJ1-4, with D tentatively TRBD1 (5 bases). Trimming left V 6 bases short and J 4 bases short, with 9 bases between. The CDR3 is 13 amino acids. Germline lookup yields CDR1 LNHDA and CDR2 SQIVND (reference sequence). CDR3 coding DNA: TGTGCCAGTAGGACAGACCTTAATGAAAAACTGTTTTTT. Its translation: CASRTDLNEKLFF.

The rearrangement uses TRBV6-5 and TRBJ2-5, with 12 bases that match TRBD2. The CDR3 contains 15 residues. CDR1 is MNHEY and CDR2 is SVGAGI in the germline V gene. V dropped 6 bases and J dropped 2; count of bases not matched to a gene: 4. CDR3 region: CASSPGLAGQETQYF. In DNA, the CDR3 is TGTGCCAGCAGCCCGGGACTAGCGGGTCAAGAGACCCAGTACTTC.

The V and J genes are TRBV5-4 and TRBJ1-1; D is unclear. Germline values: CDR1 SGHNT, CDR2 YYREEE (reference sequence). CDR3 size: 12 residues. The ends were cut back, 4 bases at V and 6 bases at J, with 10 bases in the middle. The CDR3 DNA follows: TGTGCCAGCAGCCTCTTCGGGGCTGAAGCTTTCTTT. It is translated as CASSLFGAEAFF.

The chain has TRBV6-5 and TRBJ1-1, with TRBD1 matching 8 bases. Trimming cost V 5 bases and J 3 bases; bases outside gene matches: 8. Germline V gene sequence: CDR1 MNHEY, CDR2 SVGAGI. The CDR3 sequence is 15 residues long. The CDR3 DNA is TGTGCCAGCAGTATTACCGGGACAGGATACACTGAAGCTTTCTTT. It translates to CASSITGTGYTEAFF.

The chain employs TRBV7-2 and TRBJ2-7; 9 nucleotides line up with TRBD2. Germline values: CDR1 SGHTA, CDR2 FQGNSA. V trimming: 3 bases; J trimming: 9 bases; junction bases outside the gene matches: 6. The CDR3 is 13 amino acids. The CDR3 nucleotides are TGTGCCAGCAGCTTGGCTGGCGGGGGGGGGCAGTACTTC. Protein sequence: CASSLAGGGGQYF. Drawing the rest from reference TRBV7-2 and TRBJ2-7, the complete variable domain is GAGVSQSPSNKVTEKGKDVELRCDPISGHTALYWYRQSLGQGLEFLIYFQGNSAPDKSGLPSDRFSAERTGGSVSTLTIQRTQQEDSAVYLCASSLAGGGGQYFGPGTRLTVT.

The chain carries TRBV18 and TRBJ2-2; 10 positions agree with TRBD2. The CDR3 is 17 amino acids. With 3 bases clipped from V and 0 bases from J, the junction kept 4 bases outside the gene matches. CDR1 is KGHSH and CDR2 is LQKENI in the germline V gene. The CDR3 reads CASSPRTSGSNTGELFF. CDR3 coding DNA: TGTGCCAGCTCACCGAGGACTAGCGGTTCGAACACCGGGGAGCTGTTTTTT.

CDR3 protein: CASSPGTAGDTIYF. CDR3 nucleotide sequence: TGCGCCAGCAGCCCAGGGACGGCCGGGGACACCATATATTTT. J is TRBJ1-3 and V is TRBV5-1; D may be TRBD1 (5 bases). Germline assignment: CDR1 SGHRS and CDR2 YFSETQ. V was clipped by 4 bases and J by 8 bases, with 16 bases between them. This CDR3 is 14 amino acids long.

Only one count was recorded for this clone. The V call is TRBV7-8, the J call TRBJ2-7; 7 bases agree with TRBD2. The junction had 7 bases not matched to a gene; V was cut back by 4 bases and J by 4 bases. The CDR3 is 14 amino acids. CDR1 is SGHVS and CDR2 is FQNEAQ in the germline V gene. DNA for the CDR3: TGTGCCAGCAGCTCCAGTTGGGGGGGGTACGAGCAGTACTTC. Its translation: CASSSSWGGYEQYF. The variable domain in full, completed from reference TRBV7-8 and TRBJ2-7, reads GAGVSQSPRYKVAKRGQDVALRCDPISGHVSLFWYQQALGQGPEFLTYFQNEAQLDKSGLPSDRFFAERPEGSVSTLKIQRTQQEDSAVYLCASSSSWGGYEQYFGPGTRLTVT.

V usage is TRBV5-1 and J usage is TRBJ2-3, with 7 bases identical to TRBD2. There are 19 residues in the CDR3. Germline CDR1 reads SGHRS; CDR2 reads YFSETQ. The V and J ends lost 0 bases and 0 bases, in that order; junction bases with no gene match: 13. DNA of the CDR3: TGCGCCAGCAGCTTGGCCTTGGGCGTCGGGAGGAACAGCACAGATACGCAGTATTTT. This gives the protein CASSLALGVGRNSTDTQYF.

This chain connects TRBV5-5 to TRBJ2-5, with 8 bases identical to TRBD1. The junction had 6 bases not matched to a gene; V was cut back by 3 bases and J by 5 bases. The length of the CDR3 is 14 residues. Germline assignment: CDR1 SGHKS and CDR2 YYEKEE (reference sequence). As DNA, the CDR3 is TGTGCCAGCAGCTACCAGGGGGCCCATGAGACCCAGTACTTC. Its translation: CASSYQGAHETQYF.

CDR3 nucleotides: TGTGCCAGCAGTTTATACGATGGGTGGAACTATGGCTACACCTTC. This sequence encodes CASSLYDGWNYGYTF. This chain links TRBV27 with TRBJ1-2, with D unclear. This CDR3 region has 15 residues. Trimming took off 1 base at V and 2 bases at J, with 11 bases between the two ends. Germline assignment: CDR1 MNHEY and CDR2 SMNVEV (reference sequence).

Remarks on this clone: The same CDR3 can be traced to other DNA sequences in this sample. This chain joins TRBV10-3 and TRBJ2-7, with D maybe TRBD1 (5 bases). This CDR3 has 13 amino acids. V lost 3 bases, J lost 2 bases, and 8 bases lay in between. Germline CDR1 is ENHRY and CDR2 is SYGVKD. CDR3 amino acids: CAISDRAPYEQYF. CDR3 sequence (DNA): TGTGCCATCAGTGACAGGGCCCCCTACGAGCAGTACTTC.

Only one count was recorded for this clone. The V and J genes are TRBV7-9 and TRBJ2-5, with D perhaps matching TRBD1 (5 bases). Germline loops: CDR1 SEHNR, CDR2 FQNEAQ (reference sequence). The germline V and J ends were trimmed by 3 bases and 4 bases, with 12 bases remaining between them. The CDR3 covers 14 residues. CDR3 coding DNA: TGTGCCAGCAGCTTCGGGCAGGGATTAGAGACCCAGTACTTC. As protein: CASSFGQGLETQYF.

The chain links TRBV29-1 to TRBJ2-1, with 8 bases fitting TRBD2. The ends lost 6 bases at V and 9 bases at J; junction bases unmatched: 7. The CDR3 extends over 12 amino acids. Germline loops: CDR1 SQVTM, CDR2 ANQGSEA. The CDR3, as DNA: TGCAGCGTCGGCTGGACTAGCTCTGAGCAGTTCTTC. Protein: CSVGWTSSEQFF.

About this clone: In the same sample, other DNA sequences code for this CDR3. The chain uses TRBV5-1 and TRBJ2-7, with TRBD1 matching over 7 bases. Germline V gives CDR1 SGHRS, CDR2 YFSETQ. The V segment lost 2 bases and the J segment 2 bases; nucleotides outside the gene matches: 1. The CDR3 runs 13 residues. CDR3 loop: CASSFQGAYEQYF. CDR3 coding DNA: TGCGCCAGCAGCTTTCAGGGGGCCTACGAGCAGTACTTC. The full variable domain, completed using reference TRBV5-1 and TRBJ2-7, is KAGVTQTPRYLIKTRGQQVTLSCSPISGHRSVSWYQQTPGQGLQFLFEYFSETQRNKGNFPGRFSGRQFSNSRSEMNVSTLELGDSALYLCASSFQGAYEQYFGPGTRLTVT.

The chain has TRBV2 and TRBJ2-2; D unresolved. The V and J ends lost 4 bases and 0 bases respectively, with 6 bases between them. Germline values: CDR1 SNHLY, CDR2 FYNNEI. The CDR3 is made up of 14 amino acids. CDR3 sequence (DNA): TGTGCCAGCAGTGTGGCGCCGAACACCGGGGAGCTGTTTTTT. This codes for CASSVAPNTGELFF. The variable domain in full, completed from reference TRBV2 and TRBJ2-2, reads EPEVTQTPSHQVTQMGQEVILRCVPISNHLYFYWYRQILGQKVEFLVSFYNNEISEKSEIFDDQFSVERPDGSNFTLKIRSTKLEDSAMYFCASSVAPNTGELFFGEGSRLTVL.

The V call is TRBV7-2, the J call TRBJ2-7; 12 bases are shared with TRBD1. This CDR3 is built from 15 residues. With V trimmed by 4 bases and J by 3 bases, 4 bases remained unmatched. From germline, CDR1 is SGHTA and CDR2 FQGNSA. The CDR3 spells CASSSWDRGLYEQYF. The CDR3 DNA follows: TGTGCCAGCAGCTCCTGGGACAGGGGGCTCTACGAGCAGTACTTC. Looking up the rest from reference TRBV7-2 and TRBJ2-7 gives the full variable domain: GAGVSQSPSNKVTEKGKDVELRCDPISGHTALYWYRQSLGQGLEFLIYFQGNSAPDKSGLPSDRFSAERTGGSVSTLTIQRTQQEDSAVYLCASSSWDRGLYEQYFGPGTRLTVT.

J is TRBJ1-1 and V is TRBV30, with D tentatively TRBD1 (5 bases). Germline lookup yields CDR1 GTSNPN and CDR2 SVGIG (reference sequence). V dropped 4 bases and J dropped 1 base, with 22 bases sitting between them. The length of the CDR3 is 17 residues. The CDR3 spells CAWNKQNRQRGNTEAFF. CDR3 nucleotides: TGTGCCTGGAACAAACAAAACAGACAGCGGGGGAACACTGAAGCTTTCTTT.

CDR3 bases: TGCGCCAGCAGCTTGTTTGAGGGGGCGTTCTACAATGAGCAGTTCTTC. Residues: CASSLFEGAFYNEQFF. V is TRBV5-1 and J is TRBJ2-1, with TRBD1 identical over 7 bases. Germline trimming cut 1 base from V and 3 bases from J; bases unmatched to any gene: 7. The germline CDR1 and CDR2 sequences are SGHRS and YFSETQ. The length of the CDR3 is 16 residues.

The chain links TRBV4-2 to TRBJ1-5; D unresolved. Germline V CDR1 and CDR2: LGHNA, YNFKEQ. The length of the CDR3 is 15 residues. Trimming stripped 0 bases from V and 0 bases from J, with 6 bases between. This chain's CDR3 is CASSQERYSNQPQHF. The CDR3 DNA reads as TGTGCCAGCAGCCAAGAGCGTTATAGCAATCAGCCCCAGCATTTT.

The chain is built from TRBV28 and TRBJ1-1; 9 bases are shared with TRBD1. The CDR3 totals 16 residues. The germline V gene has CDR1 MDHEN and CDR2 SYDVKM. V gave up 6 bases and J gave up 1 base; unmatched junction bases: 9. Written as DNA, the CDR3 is TGTGCCAGCAGGAACACAGGGGGCAAGGGGAACACTGAAGCTTTCTTT. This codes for CASRNTGGKGNTEAFF.

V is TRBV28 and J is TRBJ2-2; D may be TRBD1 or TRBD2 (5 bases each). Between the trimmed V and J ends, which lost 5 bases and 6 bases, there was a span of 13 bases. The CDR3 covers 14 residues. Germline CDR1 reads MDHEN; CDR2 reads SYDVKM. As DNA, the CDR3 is TGTGCCAGCAGTCATGGGACCTGGGCCGGGGAGCTGTTTTTT. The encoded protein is CASSHGTWAGELFF.

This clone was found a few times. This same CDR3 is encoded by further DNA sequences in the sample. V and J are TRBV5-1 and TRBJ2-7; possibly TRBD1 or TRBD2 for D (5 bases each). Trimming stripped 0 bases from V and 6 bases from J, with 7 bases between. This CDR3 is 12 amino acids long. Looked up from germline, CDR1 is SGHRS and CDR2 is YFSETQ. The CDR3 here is CASSLAGSEQYF. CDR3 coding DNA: TGCGCCAGCAGCTTGGCAGGGAGCGAGCAGTACTTC. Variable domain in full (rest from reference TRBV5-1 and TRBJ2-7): KAGVTQTPRYLIKTRGQQVTLSCSPISGHRSVSWYQQTPGQGLQFLFEYFSETQRNKGNFPGRFSGRQFSNSRSEMNVSTLELGDSALYLCASSLAGSEQYFGPGTRLTVT.